The TCR beta chain described here comes from a study of T cells in Graves' hyperthyroidism and ophthalmopathy. Amplified TCR beta CDR3 regions came from RNA transcripts. With the HTBI primer set, the TCR CDR3 went through a first round of RT-PCR. TCRdb recomputed calls from the multiplex PCR reads with MiXCR, one row per CDR3 protein. The sample has more than 300,000 distinct CDR3 sequences; around 20% are singletons. This clonotype was found many times. The CDR3 is 14 amino acids. Germline loops: CDR1 MNHEY, CDR2 SVGAGI. V was cut by 1 base and J by 4 bases, with 10 bases left in between. This TCR was recovered from a man younger than 35 with Graves' ophthalmopathy. This chain joins TRBV6-5 and TRBJ1-2; possible D gene TRBD1, 6 bases. The sample consisted of blood. The CDR3 region has the DNA TGTGCCAGCAGTTACTTAGACAGGTTCTATGGCTACACCTTC. Its translation is CASSYLDRFYGYTF.